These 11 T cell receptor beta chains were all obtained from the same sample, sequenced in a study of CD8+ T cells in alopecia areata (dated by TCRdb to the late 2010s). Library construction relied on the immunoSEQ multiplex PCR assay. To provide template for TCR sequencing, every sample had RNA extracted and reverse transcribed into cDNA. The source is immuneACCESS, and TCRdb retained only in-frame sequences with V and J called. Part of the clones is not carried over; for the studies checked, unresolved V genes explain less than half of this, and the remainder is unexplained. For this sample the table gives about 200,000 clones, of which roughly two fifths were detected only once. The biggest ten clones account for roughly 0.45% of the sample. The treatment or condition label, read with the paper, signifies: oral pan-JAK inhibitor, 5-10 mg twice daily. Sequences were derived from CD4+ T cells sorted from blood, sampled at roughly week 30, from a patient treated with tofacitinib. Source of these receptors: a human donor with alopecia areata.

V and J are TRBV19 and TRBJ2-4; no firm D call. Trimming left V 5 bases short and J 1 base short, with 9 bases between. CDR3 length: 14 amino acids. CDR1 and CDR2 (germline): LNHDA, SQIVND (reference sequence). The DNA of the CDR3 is TGTGCCAGTAGTCAACCCATGGCCAAAAACATTCAGTACTTC. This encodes CASSQPMAKNIQYF.

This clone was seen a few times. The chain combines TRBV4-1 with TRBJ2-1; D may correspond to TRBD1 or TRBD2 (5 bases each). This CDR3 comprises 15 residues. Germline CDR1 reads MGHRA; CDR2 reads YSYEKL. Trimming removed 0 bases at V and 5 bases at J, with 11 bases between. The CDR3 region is CASSQDAGANNEQFF. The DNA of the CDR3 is TGCGCCAGCAGCCAAGATGCCGGGGCGAACAATGAGCAGTTCTTC.

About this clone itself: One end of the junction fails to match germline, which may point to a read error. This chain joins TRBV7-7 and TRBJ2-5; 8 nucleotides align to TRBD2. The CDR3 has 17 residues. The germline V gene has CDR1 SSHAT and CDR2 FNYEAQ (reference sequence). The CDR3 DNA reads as TGTGCTAGCAGCTTACTCGAAACGGGAGGGCCCGGAGAGACCCAGTACTTC. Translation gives CASSLLETGGPGETQYF.

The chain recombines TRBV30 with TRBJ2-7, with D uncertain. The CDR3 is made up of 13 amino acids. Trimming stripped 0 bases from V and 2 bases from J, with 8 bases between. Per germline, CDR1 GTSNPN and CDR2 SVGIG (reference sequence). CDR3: CAWSVNTAYEQYF. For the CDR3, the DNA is TGTGCCTGGAGTGTGAACACAGCCTACGAGCAGTACTTC.

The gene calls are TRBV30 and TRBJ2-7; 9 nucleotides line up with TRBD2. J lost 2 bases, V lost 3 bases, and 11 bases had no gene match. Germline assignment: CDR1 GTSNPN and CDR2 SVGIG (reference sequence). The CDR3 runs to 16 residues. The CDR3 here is CAWSGSPSGVPYEQYF. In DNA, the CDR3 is TGTGCCTGGAGCGGATCCCCTAGCGGGGTCCCCTACGAGCAGTACTTC.

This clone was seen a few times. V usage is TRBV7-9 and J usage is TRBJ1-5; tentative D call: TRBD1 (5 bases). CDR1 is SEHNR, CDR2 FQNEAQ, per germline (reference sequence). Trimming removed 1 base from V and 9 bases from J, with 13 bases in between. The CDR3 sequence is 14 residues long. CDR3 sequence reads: CASSLGGAVSPQHF. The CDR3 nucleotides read TGTGCCAGCAGCTTAGGTGGGGCGGTCTCGCCCCAGCATTTT.

The CDR3 is CAWSVDLGNEQFF. CDR3 coding DNA: TGTGCCTGGAGTGTAGACCTAGGCAATGAGCAGTTCTTC. The rearrangement joins TRBV30 to TRBJ2-1; no clear D gene. Germline V lookup: CDR1 GTSNPN, CDR2 SVGIG (reference sequence). This CDR3 comprises 13 residues. Trimming took 0 bases from V and 6 from J, leaving 9 bases between them.

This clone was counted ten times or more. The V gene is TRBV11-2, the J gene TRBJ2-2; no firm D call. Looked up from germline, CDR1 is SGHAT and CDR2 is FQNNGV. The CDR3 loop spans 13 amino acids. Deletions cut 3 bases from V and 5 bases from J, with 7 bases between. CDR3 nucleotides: TGTGCCAGCAGCTTCACGGGTACCGGGGAGCTGTTTTTT. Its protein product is CASSFTGTGELFF.

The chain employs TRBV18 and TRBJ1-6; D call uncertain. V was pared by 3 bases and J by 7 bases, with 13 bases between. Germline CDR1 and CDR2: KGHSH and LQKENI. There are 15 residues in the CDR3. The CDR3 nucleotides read TGTGCCAGCTCACCCCTCATAGGTGACAATTCACCCCTCCACTTT. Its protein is CASSPLIGDNSPLHF.

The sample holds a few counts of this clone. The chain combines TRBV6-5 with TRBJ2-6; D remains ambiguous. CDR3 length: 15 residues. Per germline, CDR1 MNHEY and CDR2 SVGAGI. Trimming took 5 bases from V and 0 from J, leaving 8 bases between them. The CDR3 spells CASSRPISGANVLTF. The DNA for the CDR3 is TGTGCCAGCAGTCGCCCGATCTCTGGGGCCAACGTCCTGACTTTC.

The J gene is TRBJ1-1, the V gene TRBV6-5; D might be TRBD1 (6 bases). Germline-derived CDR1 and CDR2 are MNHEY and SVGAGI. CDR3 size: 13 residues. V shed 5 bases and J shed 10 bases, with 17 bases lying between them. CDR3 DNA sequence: TGTGCCAGCAGTCGACCCGGGACGGGGGCAGCTTTCTTT. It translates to CASSRPGTGAAFF.